This T cell receptor (beta chain) was captured by sequencing in a study of brain T cells in children with intractable seizures. Assay: immunoSEQ multiplex PCR; the TCRdb copy retains only in-frame clones and omits some. The table includes 340,000 or so clones, about 93% detected once. Time point in this sample: blood from clinic visit 5 months post-surgery; TSC patient then seizure free. Sequencing was limited to surgery cases with top T cell transcript signatures in brain tissue. This CDR3 has 13 amino acids. Trimming cost V 4 bases and J 5 bases, with 11 bases left between them. CDR1 and CDR2 (germline): MNHEY, SMNVEV (reference sequence).

The source was peripheral blood, collected around 5 months after surgery. The origin of this receptor is a boy under three years old with tuberous sclerosis and intractable seizures. The chain recombines TRBV27 with TRBJ1-2; D remains ambiguous. This chain's CDR3 is CASSSMDGYGYTF. CDR3 nucleotides: TGTGCCAGCAGTTCCATGGACGGATATGGCTACACCTTC.